This TCR beta chain appears in the sequencing data of a study of blood T cell repertoires in COVID-19. In the study overall: PBMCs, B-cell-depleted T cells, or T cells were the source of the cDNA or gDNA that made up the material.

Only in-frame clones appear in the TCRdb table, and some are missing; sequencing was by immunoSEQ multiplex PCR. This sample has 200,000 to 300,000 clones, with over 75% found just once. Germline CDR1 and CDR2: SGHRS and YFSETQ. The ends were cut back, 1 base at V and 0 bases at J, with 11 bases in the middle. This CDR3 has 16 residues. The TCR comes from a human donor in a cohort sampled during active COVID-19. The genes are TRBV5-1 and TRBJ1-3; D not resolved. The source material was peripheral blood. CDR3 sequence reads: CASSLNSRSSGNTIYF. As DNA, the CDR3 is TGCGCCAGCAGCTTGAACAGCCGTAGCTCTGGAAACACCATATATTTT.